This note documents a single T cell receptor beta chain sequence. Here immunoSEQ multiplex PCR was the method, and the copy in TCRdb shows in-frame clones only, minus some. The repertoire holds approximately 200,000 clones, around four fifths seen once, with 5.1% in the top ten. The sample comes from a study of blood T cell repertoires in COVID-19. Study in general: Donors in the United States, Italy and Spain gave samples during acute or convalescent COVID-19.

This CDR3 comprises 15 residues. CDR1 is LGHNT and CDR2 is FRNRAP in the germline V gene. V shed 0 bases and J shed 5 bases, with 10 bases lying between them. The source material was peripheral blood. The receptor was derived from a woman aged 55-70 years who had recovered from COVID-19. The chain carries TRBV12-5 and TRBJ1-4; maybe TRBD1 (6 bases). DNA of the CDR3: TGTGCTAGTGGTTTGGTCAACAGGGTGAATGAAAAACTGTTTTTT. Residues: CASGLVNRVNEKLFF. The full variable domain, its missing parts supplied by reference TRBV12-5 and TRBJ1-4, is DARVTQTPRHKVTEMGQEVTMRCQPILGHNTVFWYRQTMMQGLELLAYFRNRAPLDDSGMPKDRFSAEMPDATLATLKIQPSEPRDSAVYFCASGLVNRVNEKLFFGSGTQLSVL.